Presented here are 19 T cell receptor beta chains from one specimen sequenced in a study of beta chain features in type 1 diabetes. Expressed TCRB transcripts got sequenced, as all isolated RNA was reverse transcribed. Libraries were prepared by immunoSEQ multiplex PCR; TCRdb keeps only in-frame clonotypes and omits some of them. This table has under 400,000 clones, roughly 12% appearing once. Their recognized antigens are unknown. Study-wide findings and caveats: The study found moderately but significantly shorter TCRB CDR3s in all four CD4+ subsets of Type 1 diabetes patients.

Sequencing was done on a sample of naive CD4+ T cells from blood. The receptors were sampled from a woman between 18 and 29 years old with type 1 diabetes.

The chain employs TRBV18 and TRBJ1-1; D is perhaps TRBD1 (5 bases). The CDR3 has 15 amino acids. Germline lookup yields CDR1 KGHSH and CDR2 LQKENI. Trimming took 3 bases from V and 0 from J, leaving 11 bases between them. CDR3 residues: CASSPQTDLNTEAFF. CDR3 bases: TGTGCCAGCTCACCCCAGACAGATTTGAACACTGAAGCTTTCTTT.

This chain connects TRBV9 to TRBJ1-2, with TRBD1 as a possible D gene (5 bases). With 2 bases removed from V and 5 bases from J, the gap between germline ends came to 16 bases. CDR1 and CDR2 from the germline V gene are SGDLS and YYNGEE. The CDR3 totals 15 residues. In DNA form, the CDR3 reads TGTGCCAGCAGCGTTGGGGCGTCCAGGGATTATGGCTACACCTTC. It specifies CASSVGASRDYGYTF.

This clone was observed a handful of times. The V call is TRBV28, the J call TRBJ2-2; D ambiguous. CDR3 length: 13 residues. V shed 10 bases and J shed 6 bases, with 15 bases lying between them. Germline CDR1 MDHEN, CDR2 SYDVKM. As DNA, the CDR3 is TGTGCCATCACCGGGTGGTCGCCCGGGGAGCTGTTTTTT. Translating gives CAITGWSPGELFF.

The rearrangement joins TRBV28 to TRBJ2-6; D gene unclear. This CDR3 has 16 amino acids. V shed 4 bases and J shed 4 bases, with 14 bases lying between them. The V gene's germline CDR1 is MDHEN and CDR2 SYDVKM. The CDR3, as DNA: TGTGCCAGCAGTTACGCGGATTTGGCAGGGGCCAACGTCCTGACTTTC. It is translated as CASSYADLAGANVLTF.

This clone was seen more than once but under ten times. The V call is TRBV4-1, the J call TRBJ2-1; 7 nucleotides agree with TRBD2. This CDR3 is 13 amino acids long. V lost 0 bases to trimming and J lost 12 bases; unmatched junction nucleotides: 5. CDR1 and CDR2 (germline): MGHRA, YSYEKL. The CDR3 here is CASSQDVGRGQFF. CDR3 DNA: TGCGCCAGCAGCCAAGATGTGGGGAGGGGGCAGTTCTTC.

This clone has more than one count but fewer than ten. The V gene is TRBV4-2, the J gene TRBJ2-2, with 8 bases matching TRBD2. CDR1 is LGHNA, CDR2 YNFKEQ, per germline. The CDR3 has 14 amino acids. The junction had 1 base not matched to a gene; V was cut back by 1 base and J by 6 bases. As DNA, the CDR3 is TGTGCCAGCAGCCAAGGGGGACTAGCCGGGGAGCTGTTTTTT. Translated: CASSQGGLAGELFF.

V is TRBV9 and J is TRBJ1-5; D gene unclear. Trimming shortened V by 3 bases and J by 2 bases, and 12 bases separated the two germline ends. The germline CDR1 and CDR2 sequences are SGDLS and YYNGEE. The CDR3 has 15 residues. The CDR3 DNA is TGTGCCAGCAGCGGCAAGCCTACCGGCAATCAGCCCCAGCATTTT. It specifies CASSGKPTGNQPQHF.

This clone was observed a handful of times. The rearrangement uses TRBV6-5 and TRBJ2-5; TRBD1 is a possible D gene (5 bases). This CDR3 contains 14 residues. Germline loops: CDR1 MNHEY, CDR2 SVGAGI. V was shortened by 5 bases and J by 2 bases, with 12 bases between the two germline ends. The CDR3 sequence: CASSTTVIQETQYF. CDR3 nucleotide sequence: TGTGCCAGCAGTACGACAGTAATACAAGAGACCCAGTACTTC.

The chain has TRBV18 and TRBJ1-1; 7 bases line up with TRBD1. The germline gives CDR1 KGHSH, CDR2 LQKENI. This CDR3 is 14 amino acids long. After removal of 4 bases from V and 1 base from J, the junction contained 3 bases not matched to a gene. CDR3 nucleotides: TGTGCCAGCTCACAAGGACAGGCGAACACTGAAGCTTTCTTT. It specifies CASSQGQANTEAFF.

This clone was observed a few times. This chain uses TRBV4-3 with TRBJ2-2; 10 bases are shared with TRBD2. The trim removed 1 base at V and 4 bases at J, leaving 6 bases unmatched. The CDR3 totals 17 residues. Germline lookup yields CDR1 LGHNA and CDR2 YSLEER. CDR3 nucleotide sequence: TGCGCCAGCAGCCAAGCCCCACTAGCGGGGTTCACCGGGGAGCTGTTTTTT. Its translation: CASSQAPLAGFTGELFF.

This clone was seen more than once but under ten times. The rearrangement links TRBV7-2 to TRBJ2-1; 7 bases match TRBD1. Germline V gene sequence: CDR1 SGHTA, CDR2 FQGNSA. The CDR3 sequence is 11 residues long. With 4 bases clipped from V and 12 bases from J, the junction kept 3 bases outside the gene matches. The CDR3, as DNA: TGTGCCAGCAGCTCCTGGACAGGGCAGTTCTTC. Encoded protein: CASSSWTGQFF.

The chain couples TRBV29-1 to TRBJ2-3; maybe TRBD1 (6 bases). The CDR3 covers 13 residues. With 5 bases removed from V and 2 bases from J, the gap between germline ends came to 11 bases. The V gene's germline CDR1 is SQVTM and CDR2 ANQGSEA. CDR3 protein: CSVRRGSTDTQYF. The CDR3 nucleotides read TGCAGCGTTCGCAGGGGATCCACAGATACGCAGTATTTT.

V gene TRBV5-4 combines with J gene TRBJ2-6, with TRBD1 matching 7 bases. CDR1 is SGHNT and CDR2 is YYREEE in the germline V gene (reference sequence). The J segment lost 1 base and the V segment lost 4 bases, leaving 8 bases of the junction unmatched. This CDR3 comprises 17 residues. In DNA, the CDR3 is TGTGCCAGCAGCCGAGGGGCCAGGGGGTCTGGGGCCAACGTCCTGACTTTC. Its translation: CASSRGARGSGANVLTF. Variable domain in full (rest from reference TRBV5-4 and TRBJ2-6): ETGVTQSPTHLIKTRGQQVTLRCSSQSGHNTVSWYQQALGQGPQFIFQYYREEENGRGNFPPRFSGLQFPNYSSELNVNALELDDSALYLCASSRGARGSGANVLTFGAGSRLTVL.

This clone occurred a few times. This rearrangement joins TRBV7-8 to TRBJ2-1; TRBD2 matches at 8 bases. Germline CDR1 reads SGHVS; CDR2 reads FQNEAQ. The CDR3 is 17 amino acids. With V trimmed by 4 bases and J by 0 bases, 8 bases remained unmatched. CDR3 residues: CASSSRLAMSSYNEQFF. In DNA, the CDR3 is TGTGCCAGCAGCTCGCGACTAGCGATGAGCTCCTACAATGAGCAGTTCTTC.

This sequence joins TRBV6-4 and TRBJ1-1; 9 bases line up with TRBD1. CDR3 length equals 15 residues. The ends lost 6 bases at V and 1 base at J; junction bases unmatched: 6. The germline gives CDR1 MRHNA, CDR2 SNTAGT. The chain's CDR3 is CASSNTGGGNTEAFF. The CDR3 region has the DNA TGTGCCAGCAGCAATACAGGGGGCGGGAACACTGAAGCTTTCTTT.

This clone came up a few times. This rearrangement joins TRBV29-1 to TRBJ2-1; no definite D call. Germline V lookup: CDR1 SQVTM, CDR2 ANQGSEA. The CDR3 is 11 residues long. The V and J ends lost 4 bases and 9 bases respectively, with 10 bases between them. This CDR3 is CSVAPRVEQFF. The CDR3 DNA reads TGCAGCGTTGCCCCTCGAGTTGAGCAGTTCTTC.

This clone has more than one count but fewer than ten. This sequence joins TRBV4-3 and TRBJ2-5; tentatively, D is TRBD1 (6 bases). Germline values: CDR1 LGHNA, CDR2 YSLEER. The CDR3 has 15 amino acids. V lost 2 bases, J lost 4 bases, and 14 bases lay in between. CDR3 residues: CASSQTRGRSETQYF. The CDR3 DNA sequence: TGCGCCAGCAGCCAAACCAGGGGAAGGTCAGAGACCCAGTACTTC.

This clone has just a few counts. V gene TRBV20-1 combines with J gene TRBJ2-7; possibly TRBD2 for D (5 bases). From germline, CDR1 is DFQATT and CDR2 SNEGSKA (reference sequence). CDR3 length equals 11 residues. In DNA form, the CDR3 reads TGCAGCGGGGAGAGCTCCTACGAGCAGTACTTC. This encodes CSGESSYEQYF.

The chain couples TRBV25-1 to TRBJ2-5, with a weak D call TRBD2 (6 bases). Germline values: CDR1 MGHDK, CDR2 SYGVNS. V lost 8 bases and J lost 7, with 20 bases in between. This CDR3 has 14 amino acids. The CDR3 DNA reads as TGTGCCAGCGGACCTTTGGCCGGGGGAGGGACCCAGTACTTC. This encodes CASGPLAGGGTQYF.